This TCR beta chain was profiled in a study of shared clonotypes between healthy human individuals. The overall study: Plates per donor: three CD4 naive, three CD4 memory, two CD8 naive, one CD8 memory.

Findings and limits, study-wide: Naive subsets typically showed greater estimated richness than memory subsets.

Naive CD8 cells were CD45RO-negative, positively selected for CCR7, excluding terminally differentiated effector memory CD45RA+ cells. Between the trimmed V and J ends, which lost 1 base and 7 bases, there was a span of 7 bases. The germline CDR1 and CDR2 sequences are MNHNY and SVGAGI (reference sequence). The CDR3 spans 12 residues. The protocol was immunoSEQ multiplex PCR, while the TCRdb copy is restricted to in-frame clones and leaves out a portion. Of about 580,000 clones in the sample, 95% to 98% were seen once. With regard to this clone: The antigen remains undetermined.

Sequences were obtained from naive CD8+ T cells sorted from blood. The chain is built from TRBV6-6 and TRBJ1-1, with D possibly being TRBD1 (6 bases). The source of this sequence is a man between 25 and 39 years old in good health. For the CDR3, the DNA is TGTGCCAGCAGTTACTGGACAGATGAAGCTTTCTTT. Protein sequence: CASSYWTDEAFF.